This TCR beta chain came from a study of control samples from healthy donors and cancer patients. This table comes from immunoSEQ multiplex PCR, and its TCRdb copy is limited to in-frame clones, with some not included. The table lists tens of thousands of clones, more than 80% of them singletons. This CDR3 is built from 15 residues. CDR1 SGHRS and CDR2 YFSETQ come from the germline V gene. V shed 4 bases, J shed 2 bases, and the junction held 6 bases outside the gene matches. The TCR originated in a woman aged 25 to 39 in good health. The chain couples TRBV5-1 to TRBJ2-5; TRBD1 aligns across 9 bases. Sequencing was carried out using blood. The CDR3 spells CASSVQGQGQETQYF. The CDR3 DNA sequence: TGCGCCAGCAGCGTCCAAGGACAGGGGCAAGAGACCCAGTACTTC.